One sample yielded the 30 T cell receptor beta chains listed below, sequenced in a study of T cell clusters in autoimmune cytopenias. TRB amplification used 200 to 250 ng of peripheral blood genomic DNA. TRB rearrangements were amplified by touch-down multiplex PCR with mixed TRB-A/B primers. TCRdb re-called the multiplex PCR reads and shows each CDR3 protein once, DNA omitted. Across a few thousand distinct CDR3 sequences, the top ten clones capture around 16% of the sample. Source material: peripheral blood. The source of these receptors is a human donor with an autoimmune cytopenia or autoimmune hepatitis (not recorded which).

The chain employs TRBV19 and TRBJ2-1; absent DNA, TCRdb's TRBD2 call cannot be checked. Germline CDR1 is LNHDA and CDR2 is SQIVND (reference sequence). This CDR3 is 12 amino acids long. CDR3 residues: CAILTSNNEQFF.

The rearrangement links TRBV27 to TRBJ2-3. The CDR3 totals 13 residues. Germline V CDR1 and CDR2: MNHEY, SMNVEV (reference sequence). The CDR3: CASTGPSADTQYF.

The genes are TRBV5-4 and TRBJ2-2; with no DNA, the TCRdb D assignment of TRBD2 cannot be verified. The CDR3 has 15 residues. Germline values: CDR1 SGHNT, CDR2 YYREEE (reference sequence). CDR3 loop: CASSFALAGAGELFF.

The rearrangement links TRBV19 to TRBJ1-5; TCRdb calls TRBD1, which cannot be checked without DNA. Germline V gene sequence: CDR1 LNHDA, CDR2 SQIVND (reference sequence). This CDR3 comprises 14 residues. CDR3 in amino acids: CASRRGGGNQPQHF.

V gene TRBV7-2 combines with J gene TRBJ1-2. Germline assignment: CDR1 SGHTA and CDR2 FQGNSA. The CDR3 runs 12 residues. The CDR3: CASSWAPPVYTF.

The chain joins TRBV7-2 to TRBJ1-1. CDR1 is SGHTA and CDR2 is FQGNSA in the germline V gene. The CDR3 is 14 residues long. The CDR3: CASSPRTGNTEAFF.

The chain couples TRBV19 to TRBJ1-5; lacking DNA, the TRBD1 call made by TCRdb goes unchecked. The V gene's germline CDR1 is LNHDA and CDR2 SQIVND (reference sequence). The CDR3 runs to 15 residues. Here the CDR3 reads CASTSIGQGNQPQHF.

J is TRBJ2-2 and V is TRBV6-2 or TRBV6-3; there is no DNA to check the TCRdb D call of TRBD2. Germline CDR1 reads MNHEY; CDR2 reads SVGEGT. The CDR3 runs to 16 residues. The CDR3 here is CASTLLPGANTGELFF.

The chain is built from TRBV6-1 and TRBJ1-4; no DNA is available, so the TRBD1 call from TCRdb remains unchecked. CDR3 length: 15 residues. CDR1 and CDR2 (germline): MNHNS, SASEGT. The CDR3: CASSTQGAGAEKLFF.

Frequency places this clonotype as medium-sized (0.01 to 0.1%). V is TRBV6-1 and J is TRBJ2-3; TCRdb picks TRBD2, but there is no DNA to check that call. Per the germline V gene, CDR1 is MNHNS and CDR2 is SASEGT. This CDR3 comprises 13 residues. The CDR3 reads CASRDTRGDTQYF.

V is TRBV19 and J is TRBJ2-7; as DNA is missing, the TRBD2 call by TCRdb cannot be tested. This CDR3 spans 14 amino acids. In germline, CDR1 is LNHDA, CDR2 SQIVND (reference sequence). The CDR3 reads CASSRDSGSYEQYF.

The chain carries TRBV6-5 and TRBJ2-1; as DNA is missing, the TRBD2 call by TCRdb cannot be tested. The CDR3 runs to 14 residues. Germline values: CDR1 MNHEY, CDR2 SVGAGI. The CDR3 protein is CASSPRDFYNEQFF.

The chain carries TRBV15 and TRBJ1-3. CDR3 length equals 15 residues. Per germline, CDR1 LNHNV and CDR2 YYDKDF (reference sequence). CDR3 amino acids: CATSRDRYSGNTIYF.

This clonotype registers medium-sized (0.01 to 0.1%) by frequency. The CDR3 region is CASSILQSLSYGYTF. This chain uses TRBV19 with TRBJ1-2. Germline-derived CDR1 and CDR2 are LNHDA and SQIVND (reference sequence). This CDR3 contains 15 residues.

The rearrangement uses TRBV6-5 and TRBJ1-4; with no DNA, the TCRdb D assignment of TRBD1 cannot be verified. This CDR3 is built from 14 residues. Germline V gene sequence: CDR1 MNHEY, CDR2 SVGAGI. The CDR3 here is CASSYGGQGDRLFF.

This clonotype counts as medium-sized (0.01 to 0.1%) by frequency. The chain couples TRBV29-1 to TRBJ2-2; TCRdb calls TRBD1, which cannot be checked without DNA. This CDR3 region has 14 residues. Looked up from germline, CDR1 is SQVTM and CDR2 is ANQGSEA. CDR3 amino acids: CSVGTGGSTGELFF.

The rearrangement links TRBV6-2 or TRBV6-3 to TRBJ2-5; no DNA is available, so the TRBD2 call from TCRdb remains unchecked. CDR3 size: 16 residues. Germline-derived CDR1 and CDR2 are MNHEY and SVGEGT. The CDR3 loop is CASSSGTSGAVRTQYF.

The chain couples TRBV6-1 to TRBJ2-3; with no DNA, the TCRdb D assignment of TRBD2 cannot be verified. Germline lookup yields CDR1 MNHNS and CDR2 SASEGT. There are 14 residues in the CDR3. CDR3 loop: CASSSSGGGDTQYF.

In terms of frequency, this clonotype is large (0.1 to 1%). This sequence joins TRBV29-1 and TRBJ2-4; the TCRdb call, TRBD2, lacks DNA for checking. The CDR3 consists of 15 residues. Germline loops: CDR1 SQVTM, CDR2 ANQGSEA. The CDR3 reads CSVEPSGSSKNIQYF.

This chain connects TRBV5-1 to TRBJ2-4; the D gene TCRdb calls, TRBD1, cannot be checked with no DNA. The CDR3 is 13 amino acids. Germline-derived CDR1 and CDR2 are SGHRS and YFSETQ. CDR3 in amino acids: CASSLAGGSIQYF.

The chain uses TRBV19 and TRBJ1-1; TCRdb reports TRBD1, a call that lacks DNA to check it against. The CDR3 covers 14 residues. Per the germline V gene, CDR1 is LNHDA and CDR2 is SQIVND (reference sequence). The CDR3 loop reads CASSGNTGSTEAFF.

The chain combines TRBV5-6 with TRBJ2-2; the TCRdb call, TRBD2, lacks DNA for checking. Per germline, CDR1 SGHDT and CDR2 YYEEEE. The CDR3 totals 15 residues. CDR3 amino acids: CASSLRAPSTGELFF.

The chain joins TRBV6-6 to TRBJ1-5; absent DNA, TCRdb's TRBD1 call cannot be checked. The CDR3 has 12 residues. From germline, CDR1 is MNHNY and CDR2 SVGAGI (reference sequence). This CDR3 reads CASSYGGQPQHF.

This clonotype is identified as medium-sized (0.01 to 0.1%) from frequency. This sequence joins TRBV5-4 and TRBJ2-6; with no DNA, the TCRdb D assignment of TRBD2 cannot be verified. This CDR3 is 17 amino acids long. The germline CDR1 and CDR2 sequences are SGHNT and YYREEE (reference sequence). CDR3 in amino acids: CASSLALAGAGANVLTF.

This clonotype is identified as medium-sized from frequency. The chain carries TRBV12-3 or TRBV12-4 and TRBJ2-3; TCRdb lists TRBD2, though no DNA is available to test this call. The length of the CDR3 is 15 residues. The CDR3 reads CASSFTSGSTDTQYF.

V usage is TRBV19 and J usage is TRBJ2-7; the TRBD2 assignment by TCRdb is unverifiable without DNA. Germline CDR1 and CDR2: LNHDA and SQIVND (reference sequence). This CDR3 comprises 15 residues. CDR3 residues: CASSDTPPSSYEQYF.

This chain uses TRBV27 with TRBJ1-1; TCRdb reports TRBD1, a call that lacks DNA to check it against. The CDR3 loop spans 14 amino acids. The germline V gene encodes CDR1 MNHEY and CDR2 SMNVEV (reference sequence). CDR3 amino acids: CASRSGVLNTEAFF.

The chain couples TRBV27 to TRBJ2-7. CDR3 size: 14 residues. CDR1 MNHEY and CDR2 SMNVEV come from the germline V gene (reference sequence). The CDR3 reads CASSLYDRPYEQYF.

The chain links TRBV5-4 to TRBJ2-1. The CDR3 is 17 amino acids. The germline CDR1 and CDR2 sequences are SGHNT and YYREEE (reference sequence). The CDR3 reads CASSWGSSASSYNEQFF.

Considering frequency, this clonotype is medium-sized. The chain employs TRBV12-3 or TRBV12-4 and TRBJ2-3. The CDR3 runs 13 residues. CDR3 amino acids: CASSDLSTDTQYF.